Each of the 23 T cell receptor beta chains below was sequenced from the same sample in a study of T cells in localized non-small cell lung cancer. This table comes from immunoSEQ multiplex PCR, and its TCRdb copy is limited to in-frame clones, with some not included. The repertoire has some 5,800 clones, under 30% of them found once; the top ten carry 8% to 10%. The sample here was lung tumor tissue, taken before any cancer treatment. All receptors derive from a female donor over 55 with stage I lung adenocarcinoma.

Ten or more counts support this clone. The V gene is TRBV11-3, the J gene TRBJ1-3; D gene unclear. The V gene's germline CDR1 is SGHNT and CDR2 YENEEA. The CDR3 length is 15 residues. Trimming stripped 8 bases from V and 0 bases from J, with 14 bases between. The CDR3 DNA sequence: TGTGCCAGCGGACCTCGCGGCCTCTCTGGAAACACCATATATTTT. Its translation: CASGPRGLSGNTIYF.

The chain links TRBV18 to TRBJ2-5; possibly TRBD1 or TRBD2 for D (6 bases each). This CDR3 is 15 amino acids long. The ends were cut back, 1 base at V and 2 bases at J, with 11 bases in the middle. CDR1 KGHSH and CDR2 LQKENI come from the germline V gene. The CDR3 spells CASSPQGGPQETQYF. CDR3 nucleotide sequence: TGTGCCAGCTCACCACAGGGGGGCCCGCAAGAGACCCAGTACTTC.

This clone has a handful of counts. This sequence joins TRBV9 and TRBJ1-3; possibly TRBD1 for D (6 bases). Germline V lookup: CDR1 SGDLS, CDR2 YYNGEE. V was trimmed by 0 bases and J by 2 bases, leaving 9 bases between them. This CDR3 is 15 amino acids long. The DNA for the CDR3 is TGTGCCAGCAGCGTAGAGGGGACAACTGGAAACACCATATATTTT. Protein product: CASSVEGTTGNTIYF.

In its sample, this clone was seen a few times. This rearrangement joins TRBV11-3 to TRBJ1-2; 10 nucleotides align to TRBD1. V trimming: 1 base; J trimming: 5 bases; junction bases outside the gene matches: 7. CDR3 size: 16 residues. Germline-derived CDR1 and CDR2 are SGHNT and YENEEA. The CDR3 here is CASSLGGQGQDYGYTF. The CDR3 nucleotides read TGTGCCAGCAGCTTAGGGGGACAGGGGCAGGATTATGGCTACACCTTC.

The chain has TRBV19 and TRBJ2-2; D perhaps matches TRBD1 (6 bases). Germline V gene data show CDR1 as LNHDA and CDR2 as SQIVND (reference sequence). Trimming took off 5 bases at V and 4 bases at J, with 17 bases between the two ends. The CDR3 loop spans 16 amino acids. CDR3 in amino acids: CASSFPGVWGTGELFF. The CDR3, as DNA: TGTGCCAGTAGTTTTCCAGGGGTTTGGGGCACCGGGGAGCTGTTTTTT.

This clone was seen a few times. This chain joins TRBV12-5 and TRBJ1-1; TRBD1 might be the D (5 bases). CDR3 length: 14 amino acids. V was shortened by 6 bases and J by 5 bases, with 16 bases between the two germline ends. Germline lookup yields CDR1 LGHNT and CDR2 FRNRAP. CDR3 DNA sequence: TGTGCTAGTGGGACCCCCAGGGAGAGGACTGAAGCTTTCTTT. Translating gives CASGTPRERTEAFF.

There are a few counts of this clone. The CDR3 DNA reads as TGTGCCAGCTCACCACCGGGACGATTGACCACTGAAGCTTTCTTT. Translation: CASSPPGRLTTEAFF. The chain recombines TRBV18 with TRBJ1-1, with D maybe TRBD1 (5 bases). V shed 0 bases and J shed 4 bases, with 12 bases lying between them. Germline values: CDR1 KGHSH, CDR2 LQKENI. The CDR3 is 15 amino acids. The whole variable domain, filled in from reference TRBV18 and TRBJ1-1, reads NAGVMQNPRHLVRRRGQEARLRCSPMKGHSHVYWYRQLPEEGLKFMVYLQKENIIDESGMPKERFSAEFPKEGPSILRIQQVVRGDSAAYFCASSPPGRLTTEAFFGQGTRLTVV.

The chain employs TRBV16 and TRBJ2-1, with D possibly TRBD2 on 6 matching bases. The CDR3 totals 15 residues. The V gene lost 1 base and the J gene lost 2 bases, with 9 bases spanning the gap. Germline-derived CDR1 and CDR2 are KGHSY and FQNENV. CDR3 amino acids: CASSQFGGTYNEQFF. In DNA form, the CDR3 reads TGTGCCAGCAGCCAATTCGGCGGGACCTACAATGAGCAGTTCTTC.

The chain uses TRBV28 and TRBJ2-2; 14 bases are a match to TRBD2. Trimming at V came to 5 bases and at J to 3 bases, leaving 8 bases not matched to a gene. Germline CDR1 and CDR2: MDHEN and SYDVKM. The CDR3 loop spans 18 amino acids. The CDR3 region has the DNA TGTGCCAGCAGTCCCGGGACTAGCGGGAGAGTGGACACCGGGGAGCTGTTTTTT. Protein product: CASSPGTSGRVDTGELFF.

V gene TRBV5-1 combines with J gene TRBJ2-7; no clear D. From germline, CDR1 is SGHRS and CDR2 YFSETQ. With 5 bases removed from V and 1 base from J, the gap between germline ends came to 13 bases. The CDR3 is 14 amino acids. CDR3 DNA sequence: TGCGCCAGCAGTTTCGACGGACGGTCCTACGAGCAGTACTTC. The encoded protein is CASSFDGRSYEQYF.

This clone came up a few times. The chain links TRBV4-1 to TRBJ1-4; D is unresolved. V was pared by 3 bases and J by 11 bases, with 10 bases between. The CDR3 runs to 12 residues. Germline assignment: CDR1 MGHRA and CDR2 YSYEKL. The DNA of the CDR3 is TGCGCCAGCAGCCACCTCGATCAGAAACTGTTTTTT. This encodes CASSHLDQKLFF.

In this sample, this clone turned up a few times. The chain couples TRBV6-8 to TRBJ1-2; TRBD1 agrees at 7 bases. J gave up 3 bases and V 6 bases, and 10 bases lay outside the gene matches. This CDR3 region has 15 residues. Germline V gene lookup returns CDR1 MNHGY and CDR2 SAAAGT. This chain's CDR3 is CASSPTSTGYYGYTF. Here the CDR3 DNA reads TGTGCCAGCAGCCCCACCTCGACAGGGTACTATGGCTACACCTTC.

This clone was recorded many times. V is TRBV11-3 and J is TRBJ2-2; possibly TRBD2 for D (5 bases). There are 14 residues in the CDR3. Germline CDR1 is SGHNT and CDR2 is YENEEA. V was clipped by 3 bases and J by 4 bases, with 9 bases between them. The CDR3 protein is CASSLYSGTGELFF. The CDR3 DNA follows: TGTGCCAGCAGCTTGTACAGCGGCACCGGGGAGCTGTTTTTT.

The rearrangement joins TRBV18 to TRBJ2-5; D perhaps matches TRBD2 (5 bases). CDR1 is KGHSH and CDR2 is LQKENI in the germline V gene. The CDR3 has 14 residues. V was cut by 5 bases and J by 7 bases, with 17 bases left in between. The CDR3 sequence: CASSSGSSIGTQYF. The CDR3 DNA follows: TGTGCCAGCTCATCGGGATCGTCAATCGGGACCCAGTACTTC.

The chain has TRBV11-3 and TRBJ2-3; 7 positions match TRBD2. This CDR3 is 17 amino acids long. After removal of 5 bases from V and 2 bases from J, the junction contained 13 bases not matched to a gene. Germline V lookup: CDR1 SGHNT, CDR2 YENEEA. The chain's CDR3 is CASSLLRASGNTDTQYF. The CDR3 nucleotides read TGTGCCAGCAGCCTTTTGAGGGCTAGCGGTAACACAGATACGCAGTATTTT.

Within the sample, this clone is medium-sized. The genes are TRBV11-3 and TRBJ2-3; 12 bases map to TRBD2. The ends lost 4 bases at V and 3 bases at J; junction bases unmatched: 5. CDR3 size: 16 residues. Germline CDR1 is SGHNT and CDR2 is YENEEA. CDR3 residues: CASSSRLAGATDTQYF. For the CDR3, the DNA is TGTGCCAGCAGCTCCCGACTAGCGGGAGCAACAGATACGCAGTATTTT.

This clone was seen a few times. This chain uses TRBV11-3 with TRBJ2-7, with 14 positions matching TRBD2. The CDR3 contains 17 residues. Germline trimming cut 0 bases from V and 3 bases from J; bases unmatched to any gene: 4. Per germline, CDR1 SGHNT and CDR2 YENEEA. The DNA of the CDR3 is TGTGCCAGCAGCTTAGATGCAGGACTAGCGGGAGGCTACGAGCAGTACTTC. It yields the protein CASSLDAGLAGGYEQYF.

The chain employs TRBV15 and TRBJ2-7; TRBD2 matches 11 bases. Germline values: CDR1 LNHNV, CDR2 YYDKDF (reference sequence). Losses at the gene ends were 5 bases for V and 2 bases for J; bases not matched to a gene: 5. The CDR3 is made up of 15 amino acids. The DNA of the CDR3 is TGTGCCACCAGCCTTGGACTAGCGGGCGCCTACGAGCAGTACTTC. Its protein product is CATSLGLAGAYEQYF.

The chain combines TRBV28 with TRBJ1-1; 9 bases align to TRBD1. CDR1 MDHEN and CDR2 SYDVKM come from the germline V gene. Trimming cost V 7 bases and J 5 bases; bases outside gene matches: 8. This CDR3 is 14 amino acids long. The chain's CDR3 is CASIPTGGWTEAFF. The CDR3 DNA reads TGTGCCAGCATCCCGACAGGGGGATGGACTGAAGCTTTCTTT.

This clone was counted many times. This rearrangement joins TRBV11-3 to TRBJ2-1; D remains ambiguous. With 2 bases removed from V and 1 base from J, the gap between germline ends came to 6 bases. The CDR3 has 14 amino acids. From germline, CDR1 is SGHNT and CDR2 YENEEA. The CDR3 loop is CASSLSKSYNEQFF. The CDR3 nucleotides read TGTGCCAGCAGCTTAAGCAAATCCTACAATGAGCAGTTCTTC.

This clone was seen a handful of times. The chain's CDR3 is CASTVDPGAGGLLDEQYF. The DNA for the CDR3 is TGTGCCAGCACCGTAGATCCCGGAGCGGGAGGACTTCTGGACGAGCAGTACTTC. The chain couples TRBV6-8 to TRBJ2-7; 9 positions agree with TRBD2. V lost 7 bases to trimming and J lost 5 bases; unmatched junction nucleotides: 21. The germline gives CDR1 MNHGY, CDR2 SAAAGT. The length of the CDR3 is 18 residues.

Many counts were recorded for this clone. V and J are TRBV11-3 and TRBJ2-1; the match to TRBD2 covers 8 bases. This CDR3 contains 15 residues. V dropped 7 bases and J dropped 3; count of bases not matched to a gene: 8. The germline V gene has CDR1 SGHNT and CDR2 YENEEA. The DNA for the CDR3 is TGTGCCAGCACCATGAGCGGGAGCGGCTACAATGAGCAGTTCTTC. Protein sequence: CASTMSGSGYNEQFF.

The CDR3 protein is CASSWGPGRAGNEQFF. CDR3 in DNA: TGTGCCAGCAGCTGGGGGCCCGGGAGGGCGGGGAATGAGCAGTTCTTC. The V gene is TRBV11-3, the J gene TRBJ2-1, with 8 bases lining up with TRBD2. The CDR3 sequence is 16 residues long. The germline CDR1 and CDR2 sequences are SGHNT and YENEEA. The V and J ends lost 4 bases and 7 bases, in that order; junction bases with no gene match: 12.